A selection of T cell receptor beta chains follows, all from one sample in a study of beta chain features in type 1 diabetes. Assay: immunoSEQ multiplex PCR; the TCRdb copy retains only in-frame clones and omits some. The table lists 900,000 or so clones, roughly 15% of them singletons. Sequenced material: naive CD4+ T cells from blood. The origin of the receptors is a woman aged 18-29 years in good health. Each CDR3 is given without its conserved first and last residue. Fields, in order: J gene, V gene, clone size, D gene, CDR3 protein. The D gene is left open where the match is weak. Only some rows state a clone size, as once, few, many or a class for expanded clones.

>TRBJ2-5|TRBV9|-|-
ASSRRGVPQY
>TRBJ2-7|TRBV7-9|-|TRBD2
ASSLGRWEGRYEQY
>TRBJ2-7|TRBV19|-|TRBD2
ASSVSGSVYEQY
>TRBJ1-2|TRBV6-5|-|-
ASSRGGGYGYT
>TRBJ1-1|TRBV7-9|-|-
ASSLQGYDTEAF
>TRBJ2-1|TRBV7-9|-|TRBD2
ASSLLWRGRAYNEQF
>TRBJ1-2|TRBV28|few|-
ASSLDRQDYGYT
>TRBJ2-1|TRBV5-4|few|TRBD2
ASSLVGVAGTPQF
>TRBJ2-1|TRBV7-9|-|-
ASSFDSSSYNEQF
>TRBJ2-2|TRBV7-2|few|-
ASSPAVALDTGELF
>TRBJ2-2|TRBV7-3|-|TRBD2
ASSRTSGSPTGELF
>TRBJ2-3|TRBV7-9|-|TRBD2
ASASSGNRDTQY
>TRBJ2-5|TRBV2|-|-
ASSVQETQY
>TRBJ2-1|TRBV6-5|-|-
ATASYIFSFNEQF
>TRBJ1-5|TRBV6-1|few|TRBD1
AIQQGINQPQH
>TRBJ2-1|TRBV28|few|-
ASKVVTYNEQF
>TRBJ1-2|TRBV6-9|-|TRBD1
ASSSPGQGSYGYT
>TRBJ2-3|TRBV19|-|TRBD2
ASSYRLAGGIRADTQY
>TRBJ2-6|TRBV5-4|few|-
ASGPGLLHSGANVLT